Shown below are 27 T cell receptor beta chains from a single sample sequenced in a study of read filtering for tumor transcriptome and immune sequencing. This library used roughly 0.4 ug RNA and molecular barcoded adaptors spanning alpha/delta and beta/gamma chains. TCRdb re-analysed the reads in MiXCR, keeping a single row per CDR3 protein. The data contain 35,000 to 40,000 distinct CDR3 sequences, roughly 15% of them seen just once; the ten biggest clones take up more than 30%. Sequenced: a population of CD138-negative cells sorted from bone marrow. The receptors were sampled from a donor at least 40 years old with multiple myeloma.

Details on this clonotype: Since a much larger clone is just one base distant, this may be a read error. No conserved phenylalanine or tryptophan is present at the end of the CDR3, so a read error is the likely explanation. This rearrangement joins TRBV20-1 to TRBJ2-5, with TRBD2 matching 9 bases. This CDR3 is built from 16 residues. Germline V gene lookup returns CDR1 DFQATT and CDR2 SNEGSKA (reference sequence). Trimming removed 3 bases from V and 2 bases from J; junction bases left unmatched: 10. CDR3 sequence: CSARPIAGEGQETQYY. The CDR3 nucleotides are TGCAGTGCTAGGCCAATAGCGGGAGAGGGGCAAGAGACCCAGTACTAC.

Concerning this clonotype itself: Possible read error: a much larger clone is one base away. A read error is likely, as this CDR3 ends without the conserved phenylalanine or tryptophan. The CDR3, as DNA: TGTGCCAGCAGTCCCTCGACTCTTCCTGACTACGAGCAGTACTCC. Translating it yields CASSPSTLPDYEQYS. This rearrangement joins TRBV28 to TRBJ2-7; D is unclear. The CDR3 consists of 15 residues. CDR1 is MDHEN and CDR2 is SYDVKM in the germline V gene. The V and J ends lost 5 bases and 3 bases respectively, with 17 bases between them.

This clonotype was found many times. The chain recombines TRBV6-2 or TRBV6-3 with TRBJ2-7; D may correspond to TRBD1 or TRBD2 (5 bases each). Germline lookup yields CDR1 MNHEY and CDR2 SVGEGT. CDR3 length equals 13 residues. V was trimmed by 2 bases and J by 5 bases, leaving 10 bases between them. The DNA for the CDR3 is TGTGCCAGCAGTTACCTGGGACGTCACGAGCAGTACTTC. It is translated as CASSYLGRHEQYF.

The chain is built from TRBV19 and TRBJ1-1; unclear D gene. Germline loops: CDR1 LNHDA, CDR2 SQIVND (reference sequence). V lost 2 bases and J lost 1, with 5 bases in between. The CDR3 covers 13 residues. The CDR3: CASSINRNTEAFF. The CDR3 region has the DNA TGTGCCAGTAGTATAAACCGGAACACTGAAGCTTTCTTT.

This clonotype was counted at least ten times. This rearrangement joins TRBV2 to TRBJ1-6; a possible D gene is TRBD1 (6 bases). Trimming removed 6 bases at V and 0 bases at J, with 12 bases between. Per germline, CDR1 SNHLY and CDR2 FYNNEI. There are 16 residues in the CDR3. The CDR3 sequence is CASRAGQYSYNSPLHF. The CDR3 nucleotides are TGTGCCAGCAGAGCCGGACAGTACTCCTATAATTCACCCCTCCACTTT. Filled out from reference TRBV2 and TRBJ1-6, the complete variable domain reads EPEVTQTPSHQVTQMGQEVILRCVPISNHLYFYWYRQILGQKVEFLVSFYNNEISEKSEIFDDQFSVERPDGSNFTLKIRSTKLEDSAMYFCASRAGQYSYNSPLHFGNGTRLTVT.

This clonotype was counted many times. The chain carries TRBV28 and TRBJ2-1; 7 nucleotides align to TRBD1. With V trimmed by 5 bases and J by 0 bases, 7 bases remained unmatched. Germline CDR1 and CDR2: MDHEN and SYDVKM. The CDR3 is made up of 16 amino acids. Here the CDR3 reads CASSTWDSSSYNEQFF. DNA for the CDR3: TGTGCCAGCAGTACCTGGGACAGCAGCTCCTACAATGAGCAGTTCTTC.

This clonotype was observed many times. This chain uses TRBV5-1 with TRBJ2-5; perhaps TRBD2 as D (6 bases). Germline CDR1 and CDR2: SGHRS and YFSETQ. V was pared by 3 bases and J by 5 bases, with 20 bases between. The CDR3 contains 16 residues. CDR3 sequence: CASSSLRGSDPETQYF. In nucleotides, the CDR3 is TGCGCCAGCAGCTCCCTTCGGGGGAGCGACCCCGAGACCCAGTACTTC.

There are many counts of this clonotype. The rearrangement joins TRBV18 to TRBJ1-1; TRBD1 might be the D (5 bases). CDR1 KGHSH and CDR2 LQKENI come from the germline V gene. The CDR3 covers 15 residues. Trimming stripped 3 bases from V and 3 bases from J, with 14 bases between. The CDR3 nucleotides are TGTGCCAGCTCACCTAGGGAAGGGGTGGACACTGAAGCTTTCTTT. Its protein product is CASSPREGVDTEAFF.

This clonotype was counted many times. The V gene is TRBV6-5, the J gene TRBJ1-1; D gene ambiguous. Germline V gene data show CDR1 as MNHEY and CDR2 as SVGAGI. V was clipped by 5 bases and J by 4 bases, with 14 bases between them. The CDR3 covers 14 residues. In nucleotides, the CDR3 is TGTGCCAGCAGTCCGAATGGGTTGTTCACTGAAGCTTTCTTT. The encoded protein is CASSPNGLFTEAFF.

This clonotype was observed many times. This chain uses TRBV6-5 with TRBJ2-5, with D possibly being TRBD1 or TRBD2 (5 bases each). V was trimmed by 6 bases and J by 4 bases, leaving 15 bases between them. This CDR3 has 14 residues. Germline loops: CDR1 MNHEY, CDR2 SVGAGI. The CDR3 loop is CASSMLGAGETQYF. The DNA for the CDR3 is TGTGCCAGCAGCATGCTCGGGGCTGGAGAGACCCAGTACTTC.

This clonotype was seen at least ten times. The chain couples TRBV7-3 to TRBJ2-5; TRBD2 matches 14 bases. Germline CDR1 and CDR2: SGHTA and FQGTGA. V was clipped by 3 bases and J by 3 bases; unmatched bases: 3. The CDR3 is 16 residues long. In DNA, the CDR3 is TGTGCCAGCAGCTTCCCGGGACTAGCGGGAGAAGAGACCCAGTACTTC. It specifies CASSFPGLAGEETQYF.

Many counts were recorded for this clonotype. CDR3 nucleotides: TGTGCCAGCAGCTTGCCGGGAGTGCACAATGAGCAGTTCTTC. As protein: CASSLPGVHNEQFF. The chain has TRBV12-1 and TRBJ2-1; the listed D gene, TRBD1, was not tested against the DNA. TRBV12-1 is shown as a pseudogene. This CDR3 is built from 14 residues.

The rearrangement links TRBV21-1 to TRBJ2-1; the DNA was not compared with TRBD1, the D call given in the table. TRBV21-1 is recorded as a pseudogene. CDR3 size: 17 residues. The CDR3 sequence is CASSNDAGTYFADEQFF. In DNA form, the CDR3 reads TGTGCCAGCAGCAATGACGCCGGGACCTACTTCGCGGACGAGCAGTTCTTC.

Concerning this clonotype itself: This sequence may be a read error, since a much larger clone differs from it by one base. The conserved phenylalanine or tryptophan normally closing the CDR3 is absent here, so this likely arose from a read error. The chain has TRBV20-1 and TRBJ2-7; TRBD2 matches at 9 bases. CDR3 length: 15 amino acids. Germline V gene sequence: CDR1 DFQATT, CDR2 SNEGSKA (reference sequence). V trimming: 0 bases; J trimming: 1 base; junction bases outside the gene matches: 4. DNA for the CDR3: TGCAGTGCTAGAGATCTCAGCGGGAGGTCCTACGAGCAGTACCTC. Amino acids: CSARDLSGRSYEQYL.

Only a few counts were recorded for this clonotype. DNA of the CDR3: TGTGCCAGCAGCTTAGGAGGAGAGCACGAGCAGTACTTC. Its protein is CASSLGGEHEQYF. This rearrangement joins TRBV7-9 to TRBJ2-7; D not resolved. Germline assignment: CDR1 SEHNR and CDR2 FQNEAQ (reference sequence). The V end was cut by 1 base, the J end by 5 bases, with 9 bases between. The CDR3 consists of 13 residues.

This clonotype ranks as medium-sized. This chain connects TRBV28 to TRBJ2-1; a weak D match, TRBD2 (5 bases). This CDR3 region has 15 residues. The germline gives CDR1 MDHEN, CDR2 SYDVKM. V was shortened by 3 bases and J by 0 bases, with 9 bases between the two germline ends. The CDR3 sequence: CASSLDGISYNEQFF. The CDR3 DNA is TGTGCCAGCAGTTTGGACGGGATCTCCTACAATGAGCAGTTCTTC.

This clonotype showed up just once. A far larger clone is one base from this, pointing to a likely read error. The J gene is TRBJ1-1, the V gene TRBV11-3, with a tentative D call TRBD1 (5 bases). The CDR3 loop spans 15 amino acids. Germline CDR1 reads SGHNT; CDR2 reads YENEEA. The CDR3 is CASSLDGGPNTEDFF. The CDR3 nucleotides read TGTGCCAGCAGCTTAGATGGGGGACCGAACACTGAAGATTTCTTT.

V gene TRBV21-1 combines with J gene TRBJ2-5. TRBV21-1 is shown as a pseudogene. This CDR3 has 14 amino acids. This CDR3 reads CASSKRPNQETQYF. CDR3 in DNA: TGTGCCAGCAGCAAACGACCTAATCAAGAGACCCAGTACTTC.

Ten or more counts support this clonotype. V usage is TRBV12-5 and J usage is TRBJ2-1; D remains unclear. V lost 0 bases and J 0 bases, leaving 15 bases between the germline ends. Germline V gene sequence: CDR1 LGHNT, CDR2 FRNRAP. This CDR3 region has 18 residues. The CDR3 spells CASGLVVPSLSSYNEQFF. CDR3 in DNA: TGTGCTAGTGGTTTGGTAGTGCCTTCCCTCAGCTCCTACAATGAGCAGTTCTTC. The variable domain in full, with the rest retrieved from reference TRBV12-5 and TRBJ2-1, is DARVTQTPRHKVTEMGQEVTMRCQPILGHNTVFWYRQTMMQGLELLAYFRNRAPLDDSGMPKDRFSAEMPDATLATLKIQPSEPRDSAVYFCASGLVVPSLSSYNEQFFGPGTRLTVL.

This clonotype was seen more than once but under ten times. This rearrangement joins TRBV5-1 to TRBJ2-3; 11 nucleotides align to TRBD2. The V gene's germline CDR1 is SGHRS and CDR2 YFSETQ. The CDR3 runs 18 residues. V lost 3 bases and J lost 0; bases outside the gene matches: 9. The CDR3 coding sequence is TGCGCCAGCAGCTCGGGGCTAGCGGGAGGATTTAGCACAGATACGCAGTATTTT. Its protein product is CASSSGLAGGFSTDTQYF.

This clonotype appeared many times. A read error may be the cause here, since a much bigger clone is one base away. This rearrangement joins TRBV18 to TRBJ2-1, with TRBD2 identical over 8 bases. Germline CDR1 and CDR2: KGHSH and LQKENI. This CDR3 region has 12 residues. CDR3: CASSPRREAEIF. CDR3 in DNA: TGTGCCAGCTCACCGAGGCGGGAGGCAGAGATCTTC. The full variable domain, with the rest looked up from reference TRBV18 and TRBJ2-1, is NAGVMQNPRHLVRRRGQEARLRCSPMKGHSHVYWYRQLPEEGLKFMVYLQKENIIDESGMPKERFSAEFPKEGPSILRIQQVVRGDSAAYFCASSPRREAEIFGPGTRLTVL.

V usage is TRBV5-1 and J usage is TRBJ2-3; TRBD2 matches 12 bases. V gave up 4 bases and J gave up 6 bases; unmatched junction bases: 12. The CDR3 is made up of 17 amino acids. From germline, CDR1 is SGHRS and CDR2 YFSETQ. The CDR3 here is CASSPGSGLAGSDTQYF. The CDR3 region has the DNA TGCGCCAGCAGCCCAGGGTCGGGACTAGCGGGCAGTGATACGCAGTATTTT.

The rearrangement links TRBV29-1 to TRBJ1-1; D is unresolved. There are 13 residues in the CDR3. Germline assignment: CDR1 SQVTM and CDR2 ANQGSEA. The V end was cut by 7 bases, the J end by 4 bases, with 16 bases between. The CDR3 is CSAMDPSGTEAFF. The DNA of the CDR3 is TGCAGCGCCATGGACCCTAGTGGCACTGAAGCTTTCTTT.

This clonotype appeared many times. The chain uses TRBV12-3 or TRBV12-4 and TRBJ2-1; D is uncertain. V lost 6 bases to trimming and J lost 0 bases, with 15 bases between them. The CDR3 consists of 16 residues. The CDR3 is CASSFRAASSYNEQFF. CDR3 nucleotide sequence: TGTGCCAGCAGCTTTCGTGCAGCTAGCTCCTACAATGAGCAGTTCTTC.

This clonotype appeared many times. The chain has TRBV20-1 and TRBJ2-7; TRBD1 is a possible D gene (5 bases). V was shortened by 0 bases and J by 1 base, with 10 bases between the two germline ends. The CDR3 is made up of 14 amino acids. Germline CDR1 DFQATT, CDR2 SNEGSKA (reference sequence). The CDR3 reads CSARDLRASYEQYF. As DNA, the CDR3 is TGCAGTGCTAGAGATCTCAGGGCGTCCTACGAGCAGTACTTC.

This clonotype was seen repeatedly, ten times or more. V is TRBV11-2 and J is TRBJ2-5; TRBD1 agrees at 7 bases. The CDR3 runs to 14 residues. CDR1 and CDR2 (germline): SGHAT, FQNNGV. V lost 5 bases to trimming and J lost 3 bases; unmatched junction nucleotides: 6. The CDR3 is CASSLTGAKETQYF. The CDR3 DNA follows: TGTGCCAGCAGCCTAACAGGGGCCAAAGAGACCCAGTACTTC.

This clonotype was detected many times. The chain joins TRBV5-1 to TRBJ2-2, with 11 bases aligning to TRBD2. The J segment lost 5 bases and the V segment lost 3 bases, leaving 9 bases of the junction unmatched. CDR3 size: 17 residues. Germline V CDR1 and CDR2: SGHRS, YFSETQ. The chain's CDR3 is CASSSTSGSVRTGELFF. In DNA, the CDR3 is TGCGCCAGCAGCTCAACTAGCGGGAGTGTGAGGACCGGGGAGCTGTTTTTT.